The rows below give T cell receptor beta chains drawn from one sample of a study of metastatic and nonmetastatic thyroid tumors. TCRdb re-called clones via MiXCR from the PCR reads. The data show around 59,000 clones, around 15% seen once. The sequenced material came from blood. Receptors were obtained from a male donor with papillary thyroid cancer or a benign thyroid nodule (not recorded which). Some clones in this sample may be carry-over from other donors' samples. CDR3s include the opening cysteine and the closing phenylalanine or tryptophan. The D gene is left open where the match is weak. Part of the rows lack a size; the others show once, few, many or a class for expanded clones.

cdr3_nt cdr3_aa j_call v_call d_call clone_size
TGCAGTGCATCGAAGGGTACAGGGCACTCCTACGAGCAGTACTTC CSASKGTGHSYEQYF TRBJ2-7 TRBV20-1 - many
TGCAGTGCCACGGAGACCCAGTACTTC CSATETQYF TRBJ2-5 TRBV20-1 - many
TGTGCCACCCCGCGGGGGGACTACAATGAGCAGTTCTTC CATPRGDYNEQFF TRBJ2-1 TRBV5-8 TRBD2 many
TGCAGTGCTAAACAACTTCTGGTCTACGAGCAGTACTTC CSAKQLLVYEQYF TRBJ2-7 TRBV20-1 - few
TGTGCCAGCAGCGAGGGACGGCTTAATGAGCAGTTCTTC CASSEGRLNEQFF TRBJ2-1 TRBV9 - many
TGTGCCAGCAGTTTATCGTGGGACAGGGGGAACACCGGGGAGCTGTTTTTT CASSLSWDRGNTGELFF TRBJ2-2 TRBV27 TRBD1 -
TGTGCCAGCAGCCAAAAAGGGAGGGCTCAGCCCCAGCATTTT CASSQKGRAQPQHF TRBJ1-5 TRBV3-1 - many
TGCGCCAGCAGCTTGGCGTCTGGACTTAAAGAGACCCAATACTTC CASSLASGLKETQYF TRBJ2-5 TRBV5-1 - -
TGCGCCAGCAGTGAGTGCGACAGGGTGGGGACAGATACGCAGTATTTT CASSECDRVGTDTQYF TRBJ2-3 TRBV10-1 TRBD1 many
TGTGCCAGCAGCTACGGGACTAGCGGGGGGGCAAAGCAGTACTTC CASSYGTSGGAKQYF TRBJ2-7 TRBV5-8 TRBD2 many
TGTGCCACCAGGGACTTCGTGGGCTCCTACGAGCAGTACTTC CATRDFVGSYEQYF TRBJ2-7 TRBV28 - -
TGTGCCAGCAGCTCGAGCAGGGCGGGTGAAAAACTGTTTTTT CASSSSRAGEKLFF TRBJ1-4 TRBV5-6 - many
TGTGCCAGCAGCTTAGGGCAGGGGTATGGCTACACCTTC CASSLGQGYGYTF TRBJ1-2 TRBV7-8 - many
TGCGCCAGCGGCCGGACAGGGGCCAATGAGCAGTTCTTC CASGRTGANEQFF TRBJ2-1 TRBV5-1 TRBD1 many
TGCGCCAGCAGCTTGGCCGGGGGGCTAGCCAAAAACATTCAGTACTTC CASSLAGGLAKNIQYF TRBJ2-4 TRBV5-1 - many
TGTGCCAGCAGTGAGACAGCGAAAGAGACCCAGTACTTC CASSETAKETQYF TRBJ2-5 TRBV2 - many
TGTGCCAGCAGTTTCCCCGGGACTAGCTTGGGAAGCACAGATACGCAGTATTTT CASSFPGTSLGSTDTQYF TRBJ2-3 TRBV28 TRBD2 -
TGTGCCAGCAGCTTGGTAGGGTCCGGGGAGCTGTTTTTT CASSLVGSGELFF TRBJ2-2 TRBV5-6 - many
TGTGCCAGCAGTCCCCGGGACAGGGTGGGCGAGCAGTACTTC CASSPRDRVGEQYF TRBJ2-7 TRBV6-1 TRBD1 few
TGTGCCAGCAGCTTAGCGGTCTCCTACGAGCAGTACTTC CASSLAVSYEQYF TRBJ2-7 TRBV7-2 - -
TGTGCCAGCAGATCCCCCGACAGGGCCACCGGGGAGCTGTTTTTT CASRSPDRATGELFF TRBJ2-2 TRBV7-8 TRBD1 many
TGTGCCACCAGTGACCCAGCTGGGGGGGCGGAGACCCAGTACTTC CATSDPAGGAETQYF TRBJ2-5 TRBV24-1 - many
TGCAGCGTTGTGGAGGGTCCCCACGAGCAGTACTTC CSVVEGPHEQYF TRBJ2-7 TRBV29-1 - many
TGTGCCATCAGTGGCGGGGACTACGAGCAGTACTTC CAISGGDYEQYF TRBJ2-7 TRBV10-3 - -
TGTGCCAGCAGCCAAGATCAGGCTAGTGGGGGGACCCAGTACTTC CASSQDQASGGTQYF TRBJ2-5 TRBV3-1 - many
TGTGCCAGCAGCTTGTTCCAATCCGGGACAGATAATCAGCCCCAGCATTTT CASSLFQSGTDNQPQHF TRBJ1-5 TRBV5-4 TRBD1 many
TGTGCCAGTAAAGGGGAGGGCTACACCTTC CASKGEGYTF TRBJ1-2 TRBV19 - medium-sized
TGTGCCAGCAGCCAAGATATACCTAGCGGGATCCAAGAGACCCAGTACTTC CASSQDIPSGIQETQYF TRBJ2-5 TRBV3-1 TRBD2 many
TGCGCCAGCGCCGGGACCTTGGGGGACTATGGCTACACCTTC CASAGTLGDYGYTF TRBJ1-2 TRBV4-1 - once
TGTGCCAGTAGTATTCGAGGGACCGAGCAGTACTTC CASSIRGTEQYF TRBJ2-7 TRBV19 - few
TGCGCCAGCAGCTTAGTCGGGGTGCGGAACACCGGGGAGCTGTTTTTT CASSLVGVRNTGELFF TRBJ2-2 TRBV5-1 - many
TGTGCCAGCAGCCATACCCTAGAGATATACAATGAGCAGTTCTTC CASSHTLEIYNEQFF TRBJ2-1 TRBV6-2/TRBV6-3 - many
TGCGCCAGCAGCCAAGATGTAGGAGCGGGAGCCCCTCAGTTCTTC CASSQDVGAGAPQFF TRBJ2-1 TRBV4-3 TRBD2 many
TGTGCCAGCAGCGTACGCGGGGTAGAGAATGAGCAGTTCTTC CASSVRGVENEQFF TRBJ2-1 TRBV9 - -
TGTGCCAGCAGTTCGGGACATGGGCTGAAAGGAAACACTGAAGCTTTCTTT CASSSGHGLKGNTEAFF TRBJ1-1 TRBV12-3/TRBV12-4 - -
TGTGCCACCAGTGACCCAGGGACGGAGAACACAGGGGAGCTGTTTTTT CATSDPGTENTGELFF TRBJ2-2 TRBV24-1 - few
TGTGCCAGCAGTCCATGGACGGGAGTGAACACTGAAGCTTTCTTT CASSPWTGVNTEAFF TRBJ1-1 TRBV6-2/TRBV6-3 - few
TGCAGTGCTAGAGATCTCGAGGGACGGGGCAATCAGCCCCAGCATTTT CSARDLEGRGNQPQHF TRBJ1-5 TRBV20-1 - many
TGTGCCAGCAGCGTAGCGGTCTGGGGGACAGATACGCAGTATTTT CASSVAVWGTDTQYF TRBJ2-3 TRBV9 - many
TGTGCCAGCACCCCATTTCCGACAGGGGGAGGGCAGCCCCAGCATTTT CASTPFPTGGGQPQHF TRBJ1-5 TRBV6-1 TRBD1 -
TGTGCCAGCAGTGAATATATCGGTTCGGTGGGAGGGCTACAGTATTTT CASSEYIGSVGGLQYF TRBJ2-3 TRBV6-1 TRBD2 few
TGTGCCACCAGTCCCACATACAGCGGGGAGCTGTTTTTT CATSPTYSGELFF TRBJ2-2 TRBV24-1 - -
TGTGCCAGCAGTTCACAGGGGGCCTACGAGCAGTACTTC CASSSQGAYEQYF TRBJ2-7 TRBV6-1 TRBD1 many
TGTGCCAGCAGCGCCTTCGGACGGCCTTATGGCTACACCTTC CASSAFGRPYGYTF TRBJ1-2 TRBV11-2 - many
TGCAGTGCTAGAGAGGCGGAAGGAGCCTATAATTCACCCCTCCACTTT CSAREAEGAYNSPLHF TRBJ1-6 TRBV20-1 - many
TGTGCCGCAGGGGATGAGCAGTTCTTC CAAGDEQFF TRBJ2-1 TRBV24-1 - many
TGTGCCAGCAGGAAGGGGGGCCAATCCAAAAACATTCAGTACTTC CASRKGGQSKNIQYF TRBJ2-4 TRBV27 - many
TGTGCCAGCCTTGGGGGGGAGAACACCGGGTATCTGTTTTTT CASLGGENTGYLFF TRBJ2-2 TRBV6-1 TRBD2 -
TGCAGTGCTAGAGGGGGACTAGCATATGAGCAGTTCTTC CSARGGLAYEQFF TRBJ2-1 TRBV20-1 TRBD2 many
TGTGCCAGCAGCTCCCAGCGGGAGGGAGAGACCCAGTACTTC CASSSQREGETQYF TRBJ2-5 TRBV7-2 TRBD2 many
TGTGCCAGCTCACCGGTCGGGACTAGCGGGAGCGGGACCGGGGAGCTGTTTTTT CASSPVGTSGSGTGELFF TRBJ2-2 TRBV18 TRBD2 many
TGTGCCTGGGGAACGGGGGGCAATCAGCCCCAGCATTTT CAWGTGGNQPQHF TRBJ1-5 TRBV12-3/TRBV12-4 - -
TGCAGTGCCACGGACAATCAAGAGACCCAGTACTTC CSATDNQETQYF TRBJ2-5 TRBV20-1 - many
TGCGCCAGCAGCCAAGTGGGGGTGACAGATACGCAGTATTTT CASSQVGVTDTQYF TRBJ2-3 TRBV4-3 - many
TGTGCCAGCAGTGGACAGGGAATAACGAACACCGGGGAGCTGTTTTTT CASSGQGITNTGELFF TRBJ2-2 TRBV12-3/TRBV12-4 TRBD1 many
TGTGCCAGCAGTTCCCCGACTAGCGGGGTAAGCTCCTACGAGCAGTACTTC CASSSPTSGVSSYEQYF TRBJ2-7 TRBV28 TRBD2 many
TGTGCCAGCAGCACTGGGACATGGGGTGATGAGCAGTTCTTC CASSTGTWGDEQFF TRBJ2-1 TRBV6-4 - few
TGTGCCATCAGTTCGGACAGTTCCTATGGCTACACCTTC CAISSDSSYGYTF TRBJ1-2 TRBV10-3 - many
TGTGCCAGCAGCCAAGCGACAGGGGCCAATCAGCCCCAGCATTTT CASSQATGANQPQHF TRBJ1-5 TRBV4-2 TRBD1 many
TGTGCCAGCAGGGACGTCGTGGGCTCCTACGAGCAGTACTTC CASRDVVGSYEQYF TRBJ2-7 TRBV28 - many